These T cell receptor beta chains were read from a single sample in a study of blood T cell repertoires in COVID-19. Assay used: immunoSEQ multiplex PCR; TCRdb lists only in-frame clones, some missing. Altogether about 29,000 clones are present, roughly nine tenths being singletons, with the ten largest covering about 16%. Sequenced sample: peripheral blood. These receptor sequences come from an older man with acute or convalescent COVID-19. The CDR3 runs from the conserved cysteine through the conserved F or W. D genes are given only for firm matches. Size values are once, few and many counts, or a class for expanded clones, and some rows have none.

v_call	j_call	clone_size	d_call	cdr3_nt	cdr3_aa
TRBV5-1	TRBJ2-1	NA	NA	TGCGCCAGCAGCTTGGCAGTCAGCTCCTACAATGAGCAGTTCTTC	CASSLAVSSYNEQFF
TRBV28	TRBJ2-1	NA	NA	NA	CASSFAGGAGTFF
TRBV10-3	TRBJ2-1	NA	NA	TGTGCCATCAGTTTACAGGGAGATGAGCAGTTCTTC	CAISLQGDEQFF
TRBV9	TRBJ2-3	NA	TRBD2	TGTGCCAGCAGCGACTTGCGGGGGGCTGGGGATACGCAGTATTTT	CASSDLRGAGDTQYF
TRBV21-1	TRBJ2-3	NA	NA	TGTGCCAGCAGCCTTCCCGGACAGTTAGCTAGCACAGATACGCAGTATTTT	CASSLPGQLASTDTQYF
TRBV29-1	TRBJ1-2	NA	TRBD1	TGCAGCGTTGAACAGACAGGGGATGCTAACTATGGCTACACCTTC	CSVEQTGDANYGYTF
TRBV19	TRBJ1-6	NA	TRBD1	TGTGCCAGTAGTATAAAGCGGCGGACAGGCCCATTCCAGGATTCACCCCTCCACTTT	CASSIKRRTGPFQDSPLHF
TRBV7-2	TRBJ2-7	NA	TRBD2	TGTGCCAGCGCCCCGGGGGGAGGCTACGAGCAGTACTTC	CASAPGGGYEQYF
TRBV5-4	TRBJ2-3	NA	TRBD2	TGTGCCAGCAGCTTGTCTAGCGGGGTCGATACGCAGTATTTT	CASSLSSGVDTQYF
TRBV11-3	TRBJ2-2	once	NA	TGTGCCAGCAGCTCATCTATACCGCCGGGACAGAACACCGGGGAGCTGTTTTTT	CASSSSIPPGQNTGELFF
TRBV10-3	TRBJ2-7	NA	TRBD1	TGTGCCACCGAAGAGGGACAGGGCAGATACGAGCAGTACTTC	CATEEGQGRYEQYF
TRBV19	TRBJ1-6	NA	NA	TGTGCCAGTAGTATGCAGGATGAGCCCTTATTCATGAACCTCCACTTT	CASSMQDEPLFMNLHF
TRBV25-1	TRBJ1-1	NA	TRBD1	TGTGCCAGCAGTGGGGACAGGGGAAGTAACACTGAAGCTTTCTTT	CASSGDRGSNTEAFF
TRBV5-4	TRBJ2-2	NA	TRBD1	TGTGCCAGCAGCGGGGACAGCACCGGGGAGCTGTTTTTT	CASSGDSTGELFF
TRBV19	TRBJ1-5	NA	NA	TGTGCCAGTACCGCGGCCTGGGGCCTGGGGCAGCCCCAGCATTTT	CASTAAWGLGQPQHF
TRBV7-2	TRBJ2-5	NA	NA	TGTGCCAGCAGCTTAGCGGCTAGCGTACAAGAGACCCAGTACTTC	CASSLAASVQETQYF
TRBV2	TRBJ1-2	NA	TRBD1	TGTGCCAGCAGGGAGACAGGGACAAACTATGGCTACACCTTC	CASRETGTNYGYTF
TRBV7-3	TRBJ1-3	NA	NA	TGTGCCAGCAGCCCCGGTGTTGGAAACACCATATATTTT	CASSPGVGNTIYF
TRBV3-1/TRBV3-2	TRBJ1-5	NA	NA	TGTGCCAGCAGCCCAAATCCAATGGGAGGGCAGCCCCAGCATTTT	CASSPNPMGGQPQHF
TRBV20-1	TRBJ1-2	NA	NA	TGCAGTGCTAGTGCCATAGGGGAAGGCTATGGCTACACCTTC	CSASAIGEGYGYTF
TRBV19	TRBJ2-2	NA	NA	TGTGCCAGTACCATTTCGGGGGAACCCGGGGAGCTGTTTTTT	CASTISGEPGELFF
TRBV24-1	TRBJ2-7	NA	TRBD1	TGTGCCACCAGTGATTTGGGCAGGGACAGGGGGCAGTACTTC	CATSDLGRDRGQYF
TRBV10-2	TRBJ2-3	NA	NA	TGCGCCAGCAGTGATTCGGTCAGGCTTCGCACAGATACGCAGTATTTT	CASSDSVRLRTDTQYF
TRBV5-4	TRBJ1-2	NA	NA	TGTGCCAGCAGCCCCCGGACAGACCTCTATGGCTACACCTTC	CASSPRTDLYGYTF
TRBV5-4	TRBJ1-6	NA	NA	TGTGCCAGCAGCTTGTCCGGTCGGGGGGGAAATTCACCCCTCCACTTT	CASSLSGRGGNSPLHF
TRBV6-2/TRBV6-3	TRBJ1-1	NA	TRBD1	TGTGCCAGCAGTTCCCGGACAGGGATGAGCACTGAAGCTTTCTTT	CASSSRTGMSTEAFF
TRBV6-5	TRBJ1-6	NA	NA	TGTGCCAGCAGTGACTCTCGGAATTCACCCCTCCACTTT	CASSDSRNSPLHF
TRBV5-5	TRBJ2-7	few	TRBD2	TGTGCCAGCAGCTTGGCGGCGGGGGGGCCCTACGAGCAGTACTTC	CASSLAAGGPYEQYF
TRBV5-6	TRBJ1-2	NA	NA	TGTGCCAGCAGCTTCGGATCAGGGCACGGCTACACCTTC	CASSFGSGHGYTF
TRBV2	TRBJ2-3	NA	TRBD1	TGTGCCAGCGCCCGACAGGGTTGGGCAGATACGCAGTATTTT	CASARQGWADTQYF
TRBV19	TRBJ2-7	NA	NA	TGTGCCAGTAGTATAGTAGCGGCAGGGTCCTACGAGCAGTACTTC	CASSIVAAGSYEQYF
TRBV2	TRBJ2-1	NA	NA	TGTGCCAGCAATGTGGCAGCCTACAATGAGCAGTTCTTC	CASNVAAYNEQFF
TRBV28	TRBJ1-3	NA	NA	TGTGCCAGCAGTTCTCTAAGGGGGGGTTCGACTGGAAACACCATATATTTT	CASSSLRGGSTGNTIYF
TRBV5-1	TRBJ1-1	NA	NA	TGCGCCAGCAGCACCTATGGACAGATATTGAACACTGAAGCTTTCTTT	CASSTYGQILNTEAFF
TRBV11-3	TRBJ2-5	NA	NA	TGTGCCAGCAGCCCTGGCGGGGTGAGAGGCCAAGAGACCCAGTACTTC	CASSPGGVRGQETQYF
TRBV24-1	TRBJ2-2	NA	NA	TGTGCCACCAGTGACCCCGACAGCTACACCGGGGAGCTGTTTTTT	CATSDPDSYTGELFF
TRBV11-2	TRBJ2-1	NA	NA	TGTGCCAGCAGCTCTCTTAGCTCCTACAATGAGCAGTTCTTC	CASSSLSSYNEQFF
TRBV12-3/TRBV12-4	TRBJ2-7	NA	NA	TGTGCCAGCAGTTTAATGCGGTACGAGCAGTACTTC	CASSLMRYEQYF
TRBV5-4	TRBJ2-1	NA	TRBD1	TGTGCCAGCAGCTTGAGGGGGCCCTACAATGAGCAGTTCTTC	CASSLRGPYNEQFF
TRBV2	TRBJ2-1	NA	NA	TGTGCCAGCAGTGTGGACTCTCACAATGAGCAGTTCTTC	CASSVDSHNEQFF
TRBV2	TRBJ1-2	few	TRBD1	TGTGCCAGCAGCGGGGAAGGGGGCCCCTATGGCTACACCTTC	CASSGEGGPYGYTF
TRBV15	TRBJ1-5	NA	TRBD1	TGTGCCACCAGCAGAGGGGACAGGGACCAGCCCCAGCATTTT	CATSRGDRDQPQHF
TRBV30	TRBJ1-2	once	NA	TGTGCCTGGCTACCTTACGGGTATTATGGCTACACCTTC	CAWLPYGYYGYTF
TRBV3-1/TRBV3-2	TRBJ1-1	NA	NA	TGTGCCAGCAGCCAAGATCCAGGGGCGCTGGGGACTGAAGCTTTCTTT	CASSQDPGALGTEAFF
TRBV5-6	TRBJ1-3	NA	NA	TGTGCCAGCAGCCGCCTAGGGGGAGAGTTTTCTGGAAACACCATATATTTT	CASSRLGGEFSGNTIYF
TRBV29-1	TRBJ1-4	once	TRBD1	TGCAGCGCCACCGGGACAGGGAGCGAAAAACTGTTTTTT	CSATGTGSEKLFF
TRBV18	TRBJ1-6	NA	NA	TGTGCCAGCTCACCAGCGAGGTTCCGCTCCTATAATTCACCCCTCCACTTT	CASSPARFRSYNSPLHF
TRBV7-8	TRBJ1-5	NA	TRBD1	TGTGCCAGCAGCTTAGGGACAGGACAGCCCCAGCATTTT	CASSLGTGQPQHF
TRBV12-3/TRBV12-4	TRBJ1-4	NA	NA	TGTGCCAGCAGCCTCCGGGGAAAACTGTTTTTT	CASSLRGKLFF
TRBV11-3	TRBJ2-1	once	NA	TGTGCCAGCTCAGGGGCAGGGGCAAATGAGCAGTTCTTC	CASSGAGANEQFF
TRBV11-3	TRBJ2-1	NA	NA	TGTGCCAGCAGCTTAAGGGCAGGGCCCAATGAGCAGTTCTTC	CASSLRAGPNEQFF
TRBV25-1	TRBJ1-1	NA	NA	TGTGCCAGCAGTTTGCTCGGGGGGGGCACTGAAGCTTTCTTT	CASSLLGGGTEAFF
TRBV30	TRBJ2-7	NA	NA	TGTGCCTGGAGTGTAGGCCAGGGCATCTACGAGCAGTACTTC	CAWSVGQGIYEQYF
TRBV19	TRBJ2-5	NA	NA	TGTGCCAGTAGTATCACGCCGGGGGGCTGGGAGACCCAGTACTTC	CASSITPGGWETQYF
TRBV5-1	TRBJ1-4	once	TRBD1	TGCGCCAGCAGCTTGGCCGGCGGGAACAGGGGTTCCGAAAAACTGTTTTTT	CASSLAGGNRGSEKLFF
TRBV7-9	TRBJ1-5	NA	NA	TGTGCCAGCAGTCTGGGGCAGGGTCAGCCCCAGCATTTT	CASSLGQGQPQHF
TRBV19	TRBJ1-5	few	TRBD1	TGTGCCAGTAGCCAGATGACAGGGGATCAGCCCCAGCATTTT	CASSQMTGDQPQHF
TRBV5-1	TRBJ1-3	NA	NA	TGCGCCAGCAGCCCCCTGCCCCAGGGCTCTGGAAACACCATATATTTT	CASSPLPQGSGNTIYF
TRBV7-9	TRBJ1-1	NA	NA	TGTGCCAGCAGCCAGGGGCGCGGGACTGAAGCTTTCTTT	CASSQGRGTEAFF